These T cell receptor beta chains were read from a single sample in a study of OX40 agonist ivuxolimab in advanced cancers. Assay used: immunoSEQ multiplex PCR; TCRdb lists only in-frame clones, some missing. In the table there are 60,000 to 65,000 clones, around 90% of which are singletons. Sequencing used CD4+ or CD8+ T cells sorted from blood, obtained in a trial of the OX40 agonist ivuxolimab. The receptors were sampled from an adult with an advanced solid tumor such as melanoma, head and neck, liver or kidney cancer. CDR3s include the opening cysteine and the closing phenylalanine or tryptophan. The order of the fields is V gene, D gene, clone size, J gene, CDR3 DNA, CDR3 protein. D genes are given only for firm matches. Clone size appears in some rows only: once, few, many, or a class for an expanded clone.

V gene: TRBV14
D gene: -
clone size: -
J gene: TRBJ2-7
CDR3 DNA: TGTGCCAGCAGCCAAGATCAGGGTTTCTACGAGCAGTACTTC
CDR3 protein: CASSQDQGFYEQYF

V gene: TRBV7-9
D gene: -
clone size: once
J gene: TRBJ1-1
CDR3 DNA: TGTGCCAGCAGCTTGCCAGGGTCTGAAGCTTTCTTT
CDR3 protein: CASSLPGSEAFF

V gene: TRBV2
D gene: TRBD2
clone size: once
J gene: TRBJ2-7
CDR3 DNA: TGTGCCAGCAGTGTCGGGAGGGGTAAGGTCTACTCCTACGAGCAGTACTTC
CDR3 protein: CASSVGRGKVYSYEQYF

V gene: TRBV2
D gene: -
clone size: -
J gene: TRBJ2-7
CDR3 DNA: TGTGCCAGCAGTGACTCAGCTTATTCCTACGAGCAGTACTTC
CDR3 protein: CASSDSAYSYEQYF

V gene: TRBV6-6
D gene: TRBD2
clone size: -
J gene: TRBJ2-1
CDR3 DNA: TGTGCCAGCAGTTACAGTTCTAGCGGCTACAATGAGCAGTTCTTC
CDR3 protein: CASSYSSSGYNEQFF

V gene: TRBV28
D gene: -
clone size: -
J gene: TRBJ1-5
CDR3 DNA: TGTGCCAGCACAGAGGCTTATAGCAATCAGCCCCAGCATTTT
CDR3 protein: CASTEAYSNQPQHF

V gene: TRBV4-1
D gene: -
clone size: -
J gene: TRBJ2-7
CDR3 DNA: TGCGCCAGCAGCCGCCGGGACGACTACGAGCAGTACTTC
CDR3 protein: CASSRRDDYEQYF

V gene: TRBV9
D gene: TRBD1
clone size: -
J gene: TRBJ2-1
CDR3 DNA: TGTGCCAGCAGCGCCGGGACAGGCCTCTACAATGAGCAGTTCTTC
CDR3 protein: CASSAGTGLYNEQFF

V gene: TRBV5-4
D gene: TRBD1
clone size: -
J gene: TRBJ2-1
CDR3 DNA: TGTGCCAGCAGCTTGGGCCTGGGGACAGTTAATGAGCAGTTCTTC
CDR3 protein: CASSLGLGTVNEQFF

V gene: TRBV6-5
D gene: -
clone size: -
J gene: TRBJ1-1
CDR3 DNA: TGTGCCAGCAGGGAAGCAAACACTGAAGCTTTCTTT
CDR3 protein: CASREANTEAFF

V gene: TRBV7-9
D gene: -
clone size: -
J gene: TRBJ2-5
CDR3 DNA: TGTGCCAGCAGCTTCGGCGGGATACAAGAGACCCAGTACTTC
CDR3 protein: CASSFGGIQETQYF

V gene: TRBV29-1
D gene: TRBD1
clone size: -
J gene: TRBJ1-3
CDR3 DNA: TGCAGCGGGGACAGGGTCGGAAACACCATATATTTT
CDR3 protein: CSGDRVGNTIYF

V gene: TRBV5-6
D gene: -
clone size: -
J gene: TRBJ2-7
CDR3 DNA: TGTGCCAGCAGCTTGGAGGGGAGGCCCTACGAGCAGTACTTC
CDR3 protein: CASSLEGRPYEQYF

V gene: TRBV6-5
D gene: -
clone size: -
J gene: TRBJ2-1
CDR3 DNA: TGTGCCAGCAGTTACTCCGGGCTGGACAATGAGCAGTTCTTC
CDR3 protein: CASSYSGLDNEQFF

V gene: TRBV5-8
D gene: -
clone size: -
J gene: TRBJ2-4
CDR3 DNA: TGTGCCAGCAGTTTCACAGCCAAAAACATTCAGTACTTC
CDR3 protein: CASSFTAKNIQYF

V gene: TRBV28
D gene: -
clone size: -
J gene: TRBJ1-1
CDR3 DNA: TGTGCCAGCAAAAGGGGAGGTAACACTGAAGCTTTCTTT
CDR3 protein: CASKRGGNTEAFF

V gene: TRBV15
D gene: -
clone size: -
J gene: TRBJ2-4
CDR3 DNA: TGTGCCACCAGCAGGGCAGGTTCTAGCACGAAAAACATTCAGTACTTC
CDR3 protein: CATSRAGSSTKNIQYF

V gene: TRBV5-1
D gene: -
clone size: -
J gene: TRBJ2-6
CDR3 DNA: TGCGCCAGCCGGTTAATGACAGTAAGCTCTGGGGCCAACGTCCTGACTTTC
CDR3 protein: CASRLMTVSSGANVLTF

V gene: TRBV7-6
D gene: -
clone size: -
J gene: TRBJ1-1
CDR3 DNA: TGTGCCAGCAGCTTAGAACCCGGTATGAACACTGAAGCTTTCTTT
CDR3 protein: CASSLEPGMNTEAFF

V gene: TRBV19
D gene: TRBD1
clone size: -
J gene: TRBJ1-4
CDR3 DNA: TGTGCCAGCTGGCCGGGACAGGGGGACATTCGACGAAAACTGTTTTTT
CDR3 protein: CASWPGQGDIRRKLFF

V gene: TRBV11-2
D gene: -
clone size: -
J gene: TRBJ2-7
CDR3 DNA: TGTGCCAGCAGCTTACTTCCCAGCTCCTACGAGCAGTACTTC
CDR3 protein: CASSLLPSSYEQYF

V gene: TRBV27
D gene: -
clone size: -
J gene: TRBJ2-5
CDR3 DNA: TGTGCCAGCAGCCGAGGGCCTAAAGAGACCCAGTACTTC
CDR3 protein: CASSRGPKETQYF